The 30 T cell receptor beta chains listed next were all sequenced from one sample in a study of identical twins. TCRdb fed the 5' RACE reads into MiXCR, producing one record per CDR3 protein. The data hold around 1.7 million distinct CDR3 sequences, with roughly a third observed a single time. Sequencing used cord blood. These receptors originate from a newborn girl in good health.

The chain combines TRBV20-1 with TRBJ2-5; D may correspond to TRBD1 or TRBD2 (5 bases each). This CDR3 contains 13 residues. V gave up 3 bases and J gave up 11 bases, with 19 bases separating them. Germline CDR1 and CDR2: DFQATT and SNEGSKA (reference sequence). The CDR3 here is CSARFPGPNEQYF. In DNA form, the CDR3 reads TGCAGTGCTAGGTTCCCGGGACCTAATGAGCAGTACTTC.

V and J are TRBV6-6 and TRBJ2-3; possible D gene TRBD2, 6 bases. CDR1 and CDR2 from the germline V gene are MNHNY and SVGAGI (reference sequence). This CDR3 is 16 amino acids long. V lost 2 bases and J 0 bases, leaving 12 bases between the germline ends. CDR3 protein: CASSYPTSTSTDTQYF. The CDR3 nucleotides are TGTGCCAGCAGTTACCCCACTAGCACTAGCACAGATACGCAGTATTTT.

The rearrangement joins TRBV9 to TRBJ2-3; 10 bases align to TRBD2. Germline V gene data show CDR1 as SGDLS and CDR2 as YYNGEE. The junction had 4 bases not matched to a gene; V was cut back by 6 bases and J by 3 bases. The CDR3 is made up of 14 amino acids. The CDR3, as DNA: TGTGCCAGCACTTTTAGCGGGAGGACAGATACGCAGTATTTT. Amino acid sequence: CASTFSGRTDTQYF.

The CDR3 is CASSEAGRLNEQYF. CDR3 in DNA: TGTGCCAGCAGTGAAGCGGGCAGGTTAAATGAGCAGTACTTC. The chain couples TRBV6-1 to TRBJ2-7; the D is unclear. CDR1 and CDR2 (germline): MNHNS, SASEGT. Trimming removed 0 bases at V and 7 bases at J, with 13 bases between. The CDR3 spans 14 residues.

This clonotype has a handful of counts. CDR3 nucleotides: TGTGCCAGCAGCTTAGCGCAGGGGGGACATGGCTACACCTTC. Its translation: CASSLAQGGHGYTF. The gene calls are TRBV7-2 and TRBJ1-2; 7 bases agree with TRBD1. J lost 6 bases, V lost 0 bases, and 4 bases had no gene match. The germline V gene encodes CDR1 SGHTA and CDR2 FQGNSA. This CDR3 contains 14 residues.

The chain combines TRBV11-1 with TRBJ2-7; D uncertain. CDR1 and CDR2 from the germline V gene are SGHAT and FQDESV (reference sequence). This CDR3 has 13 amino acids. V gave up 0 bases and J gave up 5 bases, with 8 bases separating them. The DNA of the CDR3 is TGTGCCAGCAGCTTAGCGCTTTGGAACGAGCAGTACTTC. Protein: CASSLALWNEQYF.

This clonotype was observed a handful of times. This chain links TRBV10-3 with TRBJ1-1; the D is unclear. Per germline, CDR1 ENHRY and CDR2 SYGVKD. V dropped 10 bases and J dropped 1 base, with 4 bases sitting between them. This CDR3 contains 10 residues. The CDR3 loop reads CATGNTEAFF. The DNA of the CDR3 is TGTGCCACAGGGAACACTGAAGCTTTCTTT.

On this clonotype itself: The DNA is omitted, as the CDR3 cannot be located on it reliably, and the CDR3 follows TCRdb's listing. This rearrangement joins TRBV7-5 to TRBJ2-1; the tabulated D call, TRBD1, remains unverified against the DNA. TRBV7-5 constitutes a pseudogene. The CDR3 is 16 amino acids long, termini counted. The CDR3 reads CISVPEAYGGCNEQFF.

This chain joins TRBV21-1 and TRBJ1-6; the D segment call TRBD1 is taken from the table without a DNA check. TRBV21-1 is marked as a pseudogene. The CDR3 totals 15 residues. CDR3 in amino acids: CASSPRDNYNSPLHF. The CDR3 coding sequence is TGTGCCAGCAGTCCCCGGGACAACTATAATTCACCCCTCCACTTT.

The rearrangement uses TRBV20-1 and TRBJ1-6, with TRBD1 as a possible D gene (5 bases). The germline CDR1 and CDR2 sequences are DFQATT and SNEGSKA (reference sequence). Trimming removed 4 bases from V and 6 bases from J, with 10 bases in between. The CDR3 is 13 amino acids. CDR3 region: CSAKQVTNSPLHF. CDR3 coding DNA: TGCAGTGCTAAACAGGTCACTAATTCACCCCTCCACTTT.

V gene TRBV20-1 combines with J gene TRBJ2-1, with D hard to call. CDR1 and CDR2 from the germline V gene are DFQATT and SNEGSKA (reference sequence). Between the trimmed V and J ends, which lost 0 bases and 0 bases, there was a span of 9 bases. The CDR3 totals 15 residues. The CDR3 DNA reads as TGCAGTGCTAGAGAATGGCGGTACTCCTACAATGAGCAGTTCTTC. This encodes CSAREWRYSYNEQFF.

This clonotype was seen only a few times. The rearrangement joins TRBV20-1 to TRBJ1-6, with 8 bases matching TRBD1. CDR3 size: 19 residues. Germline V gene data show CDR1 as DFQATT and CDR2 as SNEGSKA (reference sequence). The J segment lost 0 bases and the V segment lost 0 bases, leaving 10 bases of the junction unmatched. DNA of the CDR3: TGCAGTGCTAGAGATCGGGTCAGGGGGCTTTCCTCCTATAATTCACCCCTCCACTTT. Amino acid sequence: CSARDRVRGLSSYNSPLHF.

This clonotype was found a few times. The chain combines TRBV11-2 with TRBJ1-1; no clear D. CDR3 length equals 13 residues. Germline V gives CDR1 SGHAT, CDR2 FQNNGV. Trimming shortened V by 0 bases and J by 3 bases, and 5 bases separated the two germline ends. CDR3 in amino acids: CASSLERYTEAFF. DNA for the CDR3: TGTGCCAGCAGCTTAGAGCGTTACACTGAAGCTTTCTTT.

The chain couples TRBV20-1 to TRBJ2-1, with TRBD1 matching over 10 bases. Germline assignment: CDR1 DFQATT and CDR2 SNEGSKA (reference sequence). V gave up 4 bases and J gave up 10 bases; unmatched junction bases: 13. The CDR3 extends over 15 amino acids. The CDR3 here is CSATPDRGLDYEQFF. For the CDR3, the DNA is TGCAGTGCTACGCCCGACAGGGGGCTGGACTACGAGCAGTTCTTC.

This clonotype has a single count. The V call is TRBV20-1, the J call TRBJ1-1; 7 bases match TRBD1. The V gene end was trimmed by 5 bases and the J gene end by 3 bases; junction bases not matched to a gene: 9. CDR1 DFQATT and CDR2 SNEGSKA come from the germline V gene (reference sequence). The CDR3 has 14 residues. CDR3 in amino acids: CSAGLRQGYTEAFF. CDR3 DNA: TGCAGTGCTGGACTCCGACAGGGATACACTGAAGCTTTCTTT.

A few counts support this clonotype. This chain uses TRBV19 with TRBJ2-7; D is possibly TRBD1 (6 bases). V was pared by 5 bases and J by 2 bases, with 10 bases between. The CDR3 length is 13 residues. Germline lookup yields CDR1 LNHDA and CDR2 SQIVND (reference sequence). The CDR3 here is CASSSHRAYEQYF. Here the CDR3 DNA reads TGTGCCAGTAGTTCCCACAGGGCCTACGAGCAGTACTTC.

This clonotype appeared a few times. The V call is TRBV4-1, the J call TRBJ1-6, with D possibly TRBD1 on 5 matching bases. The germline V gene has CDR1 MGHRA and CDR2 YSYEKL. The CDR3 is 17 residues long. Trimming shortened V by 1 base and J by 5 bases, and 15 bases separated the two germline ends. The CDR3 bases are TGCGCCAGCAGCCAAGTCCCCTGGGCAGGGCATAATTCACCCCTCCACTTT. It is translated as CASSQVPWAGHNSPLHF.

V is TRBV5-6 and J is TRBJ2-1; TRBD1 might be the D (6 bases). Deletions cut 4 bases from V and 1 base from J, with 12 bases between. The germline V gene encodes CDR1 SGHDT and CDR2 YYEEEE. The CDR3 runs to 15 residues. The CDR3 DNA follows: TGTGCCAGCAGCCCCGACAGGCTGTCCTACAATGAGCAGTTCTTC. Translated: CASSPDRLSYNEQFF.

This rearrangement joins TRBV4-2 to TRBJ1-6; D not certain. This CDR3 region has 14 residues. Trimming cost V 0 bases and J 8 bases, with 8 bases left between them. Germline V gene data show CDR1 as LGHNA and CDR2 as YNFKEQ. CDR3 protein: CASSQEVVDSPLHF. For the CDR3, the DNA is TGTGCCAGCAGCCAAGAGGTGGTAGATTCACCCCTCCACTTT.

This clonotype showed up just a few times. The chain is built from TRBV5-1 and TRBJ1-5, with D maybe TRBD1 (6 bases). Germline V gene sequence: CDR1 SGHRS, CDR2 YFSETQ. This CDR3 is built from 17 residues. V lost 4 bases, J lost 0 bases, and 17 bases lay in between. The CDR3 region has the DNA TGCGCCAGCAGCGGGGAGGGGGAGGACGATAGCAATCAGCCCCAGCATTTT. Translated: CASSGEGEDDSNQPQHF.

This clonotype appeared once. This chain uses TRBV12-3 or TRBV12-4 with TRBJ2-4; a weak D match, TRBD1 (7 bases). Matching the DNA end better, TRBJ2-7 makes the J call doubtful. CDR3 size: 14 residues. The CDR3 spells CASSTRDSFYEQYF. The CDR3 nucleotides are TGTGCCAGCAGTACGCGGGACAGTTTCTACGAGCAGTACTTC.

The chain carries TRBV9 and TRBJ1-2; D is uncertain. V was shortened by 5 bases and J by 0 bases, with 11 bases between the two germline ends. Germline values: CDR1 SGDLS, CDR2 YYNGEE. This CDR3 has 14 residues. The CDR3 sequence is CASRSLGTNYGYTF. CDR3 sequence (DNA): TGTGCCAGCAGATCCCTCGGGACTAACTATGGCTACACCTTC.

The table lists this clonotype with a few counts. The CDR3 bases are TGTGCCAGCTCACCATCAGCAGTCAGCAACTATAATGGCTACACCTTC. Its translation: CASSPSAVSNYNGYTF. V is TRBV18 and J is TRBJ1-2; D is unclear. The CDR3 runs 16 residues. V lost 2 bases to trimming and J lost 6 bases, with 19 bases between them. Looked up from germline, CDR1 is KGHSH and CDR2 is LQKENI.

This clonotype was seen a few times. The chain carries TRBV27 and TRBJ2-3; D is ambiguous. The germline V gene encodes CDR1 MNHEY and CDR2 SMNVEV (reference sequence). The CDR3 loop spans 12 amino acids. Trimming took 7 bases from V and 5 from J, leaving 10 bases between them. CDR3 amino acids: CASISSGDTQYF. The DNA for the CDR3 is TGTGCCAGCATCTCGTCGGGAGATACGCAGTATTTT.

This clonotype was detected a few times. CDR3 nucleotides: TGTGCCAGCAAGACAGGGGGCGCAACAGAGACCCAGTACTTC. It translates to CASKTGGATETQYF. The chain joins TRBV6-6 to TRBJ2-5, with 10 positions matching TRBD1. The CDR3 sequence is 14 residues long. The germline V gene encodes CDR1 MNHNY and CDR2 SVGAGI (reference sequence). With V trimmed by 7 bases and J by 4 bases, 6 bases remained unmatched.

This chain links TRBV20-1 with TRBJ2-1; tentatively, D is TRBD2 (6 bases). V dropped 3 bases and J dropped 2 bases, with 11 bases sitting between them. There are 14 residues in the CDR3. Germline lookup yields CDR1 DFQATT and CDR2 SNEGSKA (reference sequence). CDR3 in amino acids: CSASSGSTYNEQFF. In nucleotides, the CDR3 is TGCAGTGCTAGTTCCGGGAGTACCTACAATGAGCAGTTCTTC.

This clonotype has a handful of counts. The genes are TRBV4-2 and TRBJ2-1; 8 bases line up with TRBD2. The ends lost 3 bases at V and 6 bases at J; junction bases unmatched: 10. This CDR3 has 16 residues. Germline V gene sequence: CDR1 LGHNA, CDR2 YNFKEQ. The CDR3 region has the DNA TGTGCCAGCAGCCAGGCGATGGCTAGCGGGCTCAATGAGCAGTTCTTC. Residues: CASSQAMASGLNEQFF.

A few counts support this clonotype. This chain links TRBV5-1 with TRBJ2-3; 11 bases are a match to TRBD2. CDR1 and CDR2 (germline): SGHRS, YFSETQ. This CDR3 contains 16 residues. Trimming removed 4 bases from V and 7 bases from J; junction bases left unmatched: 11. The CDR3 loop is CASSPTSGGILNTQYF. DNA for the CDR3: TGCGCCAGCAGCCCCACTAGCGGGGGAATCTTGAATACGCAGTATTTT.

There are a few counts of this clonotype. V is TRBV2 and J is TRBJ2-1, with TRBD2 identical over 10 bases. Per the germline V gene, CDR1 is SNHLY and CDR2 is FYNNEI. Trimming at V came to 4 bases and at J to 4 bases, leaving 7 bases not matched to a gene. The CDR3 runs to 16 residues. The CDR3 region is CASSANSGRWYNEQFF. The CDR3 DNA reads TGTGCCAGCAGTGCGAATAGCGGGAGGTGGTACAATGAGCAGTTCTTC. The full variable domain, in which reference TRBV2 and TRBJ2-1 provide the parts outside the CDR3, is EPEVTQTPSHQVTQMGQEVILRCVPISNHLYFYWYRQILGQKVEFLVSFYNNEISEKSEIFDDQFSVERPDGSNFTLKIRSTKLEDSAMYFCASSANSGRWYNEQFFGPGTRLTVL.

This clonotype came up a few times. The chain employs TRBV28 and TRBJ2-4; D might be TRBD1 (5 bases). The J call may be in error: the DNA end matches TRBJ2-7 better. Germline assignment: CDR1 MDHEN and CDR2 SYDVKM. There are 11 residues in the CDR3. In DNA form, the CDR3 reads TGTGCCAGCAGTAAGGGGAACGAGCAGTACTTC. This encodes CASSKGNEQYF.